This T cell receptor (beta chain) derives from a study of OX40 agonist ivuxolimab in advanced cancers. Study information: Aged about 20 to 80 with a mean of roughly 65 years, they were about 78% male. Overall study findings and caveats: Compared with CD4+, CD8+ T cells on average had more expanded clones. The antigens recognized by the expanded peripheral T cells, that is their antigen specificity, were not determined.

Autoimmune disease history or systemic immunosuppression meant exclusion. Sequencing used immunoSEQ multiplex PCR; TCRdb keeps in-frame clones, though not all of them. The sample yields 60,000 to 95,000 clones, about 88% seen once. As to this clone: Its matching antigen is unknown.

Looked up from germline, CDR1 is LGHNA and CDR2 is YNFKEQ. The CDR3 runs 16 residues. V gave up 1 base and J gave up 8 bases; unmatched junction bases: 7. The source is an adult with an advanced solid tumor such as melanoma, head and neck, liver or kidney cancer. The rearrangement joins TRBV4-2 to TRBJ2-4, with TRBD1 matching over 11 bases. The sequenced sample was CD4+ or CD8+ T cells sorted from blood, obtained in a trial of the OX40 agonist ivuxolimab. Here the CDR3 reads CASSQVPGQGDDIQYF. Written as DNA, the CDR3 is TGTGCCAGCAGCCAAGTCCCGGGACAGGGGGATGACATTCAGTACTTC.